The 13 T cell receptor beta chains below come from one sample, sequenced in a study of blood T cell repertoires in COVID-19. The table came from immunoSEQ multiplex PCR; TCRdb's copy has only in-frame clones and leaves some out. Here the sample spans around 310,000 clones, about 87% being singletons. Sequencing was performed on PBMCs or T cells enriched from blood (not recorded which). Receptors were obtained from a man aged 25 to 45 who had recovered from COVID-19.

The table lists this clone with a count of one. J is TRBJ1-5 and V is TRBV6-6; TRBD1 agrees at 7 bases. Trimming took 7 bases from V and 6 from J; bases not matched to a gene: 6. From germline, CDR1 is MNHNY and CDR2 SVGAGI (reference sequence). CDR3 length: 13 residues. The DNA of the CDR3 is TGTGCCAGCAATGAACAGGGGTCTCAGCCCCAGCATTTT. Translated, it gives CASNEQGSQPQHF.

This chain uses TRBV21-1 with TRBJ2-2; TRBD1 is the table's D call, not checked against the DNA. TRBV21-1 is marked as a pseudogene. The CDR3 totals 15 residues. CDR3 amino acids: CASSRGYANTGELFF. The CDR3 region has the DNA TGTGCCAGCAGCAGGGGCTATGCGAACACCGGGGAGCTGTTTTTT.

The V gene is TRBV30, the J gene TRBJ1-6; 9 bases are a match to TRBD1. J lost 10 bases, V lost 2 bases, and 9 bases had no gene match. CDR1 and CDR2 from the germline V gene are GTSNPN and SVGIG (reference sequence). The CDR3 is 15 residues long. CDR3 nucleotides: TGTGCCTGGAGTCTCCGGACAGGGGTAGTCTCACCCCTCCACTTT. This gives the protein CAWSLRTGVVSPLHF.

The gene calls are TRBV2 and TRBJ1-4; 10 bases are shared with TRBD1. The CDR3 sequence is 16 residues long. Trimming cost V 4 bases and J 4 bases; bases outside gene matches: 6. CDR1 SNHLY and CDR2 FYNNEI come from the germline V gene. CDR3 residues: CASSVDRGPYNEKLFF. In nucleotides, the CDR3 is TGTGCCAGCAGTGTTGACAGGGGGCCTTATAATGAAAAACTGTTTTTT.

V gene TRBV9 combines with J gene TRBJ2-5, with D maybe TRBD1 (6 bases). V lost 3 bases, J lost 0 bases, and 15 bases lay in between. Germline V gene data show CDR1 as SGDLS and CDR2 as YYNGEE. This CDR3 comprises 16 residues. DNA of the CDR3: TGTGCCAGCAGCGCCCCATTCGGACAGTACCAAGAGACCCAGTACTTC. Protein sequence: CASSAPFGQYQETQYF.

The rearrangement uses TRBV5-1 and TRBJ1-1; possible D gene TRBD1, 6 bases. The CDR3 has 13 residues. Per germline, CDR1 SGHRS and CDR2 YFSETQ. V shed 4 bases and J shed 2 bases, with 9 bases lying between them. The CDR3 is CASSRDINTEAFF. CDR3 DNA sequence: TGCGCCAGCAGCCGGGACATCAACACTGAAGCTTTCTTT.

V and J are TRBV5-5 and TRBJ1-2; 8 bases match TRBD1. This CDR3 comprises 20 residues. From germline, CDR1 is SGHKS and CDR2 YYEKEE (reference sequence). J gave up 1 base and V 4 bases, and 21 bases lay outside the gene matches. The DNA of the CDR3 is TGTGCCAGCAGCCCGTCCCGGGACAGGACCAGTAACCGCCTTAACTATGGCTACACCTTC. Translating gives CASSPSRDRTSNRLNYGYTF.

The chain employs TRBV5-1 and TRBJ2-7, with D possibly matching TRBD1 (5 bases). V was trimmed by 0 bases and J by 0 bases, leaving 13 bases between them. The CDR3 length is 16 residues. CDR1 and CDR2 from the germline V gene are SGHRS and YFSETQ. This chain's CDR3 is CASSLVHDSRSYEQYF. Here the CDR3 DNA reads TGCGCCAGCAGCTTGGTCCATGACAGCCGCTCCTACGAGCAGTACTTC.

The chain employs TRBV4-2 and TRBJ2-3; 12 bases are a match to TRBD2. The CDR3 is 18 amino acids. CDR1 and CDR2 (germline): LGHNA, YNFKEQ. V was clipped by 1 base and J by 2 bases; unmatched bases: 7. The CDR3 nucleotides read TGTGCCAGCAGCCAAGCTGGGCTAGCGGGGGGGACCACAGATACGCAGTATTTT. Translated, it gives CASSQAGLAGGTTDTQYF.

This chain joins TRBV19 and TRBJ1-5; D ambiguous. Between the trimmed V and J ends, which lost 1 base and 2 bases, there was a span of 12 bases. The CDR3 has 16 amino acids. CDR1 and CDR2 (germline): LNHDA, SQIVND (reference sequence). The CDR3 DNA reads TGTGCCAGTAGTATAGTTCGACTGGGAGGCAATCAGCCCCAGCATTTT. As protein: CASSIVRLGGNQPQHF. Together with reference TRBV19 and TRBJ1-5, the CDR3 gives the full variable domain: DGGITQSPKYLFRKEGQNVTLSCEQNLNHDAMYWYRQDPGQGLRLIYYSQIVNDFQKGDIAEGYSVSREKKESFPLTVTSAQKNPTAFYLCASSIVRLGGNQPQHFGDGTRLSIL.

V is TRBV7-3 and J is TRBJ2-1; 10 bases are a match to TRBD1. From germline, CDR1 is SGHTA and CDR2 FQGTGA. CDR3 length: 15 amino acids. J gave up 7 bases and V 3 bases, and 6 bases lay outside the gene matches. The CDR3 sequence is CASSLTGTGVNEQFF. CDR3 coding DNA: TGTGCCAGCAGCTTGACCGGGACAGGGGTTAATGAGCAGTTCTTC. Full variable domain (remainder filled in from reference TRBV7-3 and TRBJ2-1): GAGVSQTPSNKVTEKGKYVELRCDPISGHTALYWYRQSLGQGPEFLIYFQGTGAADDSGLPNDRFFAVRPEGSVSTLKIQRTERGDSAVYLCASSLTGTGVNEQFFGPGTRLTVL.

The chain uses TRBV13 and TRBJ2-3; 7 positions agree with TRBD1. In germline, CDR1 is PRHDT, CDR2 FYEKMQ (reference sequence). The CDR3 contains 16 residues. With 5 bases clipped from V and 2 bases from J, the junction kept 10 bases outside the gene matches. The CDR3 nucleotides are TGTGCCAGCAGCATGCGACAGGGTAGAGTCACAGATACGCAGTATTTT. As protein: CASSMRQGRVTDTQYF. Based on the CDR3 plus reference TRBV13 and TRBJ2-3, the full variable domain is AAGVIQSPRHLIKEKRETATLKCYPIPRHDTVYWYQQGPGQDPQFLISFYEKMQSDKGSIPDRFSAQQFSDYHSELNMSSLELGDSALYFCASSMRQGRVTDTQYFGPGTRLTVL.

This clone was recorded only once. The rearrangement joins TRBV7-8 to TRBJ1-2; 9 nucleotides align to TRBD1. The CDR3 sequence is 13 residues long. V was pared by 5 bases and J by 8 bases, with 6 bases of the junction left unmatched. Germline CDR1 and CDR2: SGHVS and FQNEAQ. DNA of the CDR3: TGTGCCAGCAGCCCTCACAGGGGGCAAGGCTACACCTTC. This sequence encodes CASSPHRGQGYTF. The complete variable domain, with remaining parts taken from reference TRBV7-8 and TRBJ1-2, reads GAGVSQSPRYKVAKRGQDVALRCDPISGHVSLFWYQQALGQGPEFLTYFQNEAQLDKSGLPSDRFFAERPEGSVSTLKIQRTQQEDSAVYLCASSPHRGQGYTFGSGTRLTVV.